The TCR beta chain described here comes from a study of CD8+CD57+ T cells in acquired aplastic anemia. Genomic DNA served as template for TCR beta VDJ and CDR3 profiling. A single record per CDR3 protein comes from TCRdb applying MiXCR to the reads. The data show 170,000 or so distinct CDR3 sequences, roughly 60% seen once. This CDR3 has 12 residues. Germline loops: CDR1 SNHLY, CDR2 FYNNEI. V lost 8 bases and J 3 bases, leaving 10 bases between the germline ends. As concerns this clonotype: Its antigen remains unidentified.

Selection for sequencing was limited to patients who had shown CD8+CD57+ cell expansion by flow cytometry. Points from the study as a whole: The number of CD8+ CDR3 sequences shared by patients and controls was about 30. Simpson's diversity of CD8+ cells was not significantly different in patients compared with controls.

The sample taken for sequencing was sorted CD4+, CD8+, or CD8+CD57+ T cells (not recorded which) from PBMCs. This chain connects TRBV2 to TRBJ2-5; no firm D call. The sequence was obtained from a human donor with aplastic anemia. The CDR3 protein is CASESDEETQYF. The CDR3 nucleotides read TGTGCCAGCGAATCGGACGAAGAGACCCAGTACTTC.